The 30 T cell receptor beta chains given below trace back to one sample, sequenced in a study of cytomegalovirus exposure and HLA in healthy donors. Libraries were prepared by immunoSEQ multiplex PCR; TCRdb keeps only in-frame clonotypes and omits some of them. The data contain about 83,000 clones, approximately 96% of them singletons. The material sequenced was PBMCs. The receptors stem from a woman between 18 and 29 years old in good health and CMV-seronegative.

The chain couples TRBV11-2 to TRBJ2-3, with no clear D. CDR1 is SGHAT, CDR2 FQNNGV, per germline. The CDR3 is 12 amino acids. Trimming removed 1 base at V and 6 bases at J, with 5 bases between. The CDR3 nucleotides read TGTGCCAGCAGCTTAGGGCAGGATACGCAGTATTTT. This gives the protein CASSLGQDTQYF.

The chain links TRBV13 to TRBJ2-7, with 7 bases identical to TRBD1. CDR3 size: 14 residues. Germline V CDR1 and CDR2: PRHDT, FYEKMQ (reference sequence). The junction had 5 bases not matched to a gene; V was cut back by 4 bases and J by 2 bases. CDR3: CASSSGTGAYEQYF. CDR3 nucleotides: TGTGCCAGCAGCTCCGGAACAGGGGCCTACGAGCAGTACTTC. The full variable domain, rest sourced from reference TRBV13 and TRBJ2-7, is AAGVIQSPRHLIKEKRETATLKCYPIPRHDTVYWYQQGPGQDPQFLISFYEKMQSDKGSIPDRFSAQQFSDYHSELNMSSLELGDSALYFCASSSGTGAYEQYFGPGTRLTVT.

The chain's CDR3 is CASSPILTGNTEAFF. CDR3 DNA sequence: TGTGCCAGCAGCCCTATCTTAACAGGGAACACTGAAGCTTTCTTT. The chain employs TRBV14 and TRBJ1-1, with D possibly TRBD1 on 5 matching bases. The V gene lost 4 bases and the J gene lost 1 base, with 13 bases spanning the gap. The CDR3 consists of 15 residues. Germline loops: CDR1 SGHDN, CDR2 FVKESK. Full variable domain (rest looked up from reference TRBV14 and TRBJ1-1): EAGVTQFPSHSVIEKGQTVTLRCDPISGHDNLYWYRRVMGKEIKFLLHFVKESKQDESGMPNNRFLAERTGGTYSTLKVQPAELEDSGVYFCASSPILTGNTEAFFGQGTRLTVV.

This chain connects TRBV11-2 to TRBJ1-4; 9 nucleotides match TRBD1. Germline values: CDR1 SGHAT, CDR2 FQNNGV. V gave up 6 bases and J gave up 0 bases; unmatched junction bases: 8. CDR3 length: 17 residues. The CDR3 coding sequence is TGTGCCAGCAGTAATCCGGGACAGGGCACAACTAATGAAAAACTGTTTTTT. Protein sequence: CASSNPGQGTTNEKLFF.

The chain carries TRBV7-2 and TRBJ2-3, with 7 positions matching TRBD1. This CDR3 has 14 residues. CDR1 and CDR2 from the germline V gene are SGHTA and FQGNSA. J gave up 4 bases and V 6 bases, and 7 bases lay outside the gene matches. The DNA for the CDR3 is TGTGCCAGCAGGAGACAGGGAGTCGCAGATACGCAGTATTTT. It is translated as CASRRQGVADTQYF.

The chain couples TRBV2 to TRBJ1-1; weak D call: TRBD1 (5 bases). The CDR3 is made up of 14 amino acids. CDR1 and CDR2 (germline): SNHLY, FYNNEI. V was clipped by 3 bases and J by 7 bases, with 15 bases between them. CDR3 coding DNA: TGTGCCAGCAGTGAGGGGCAGGGTGAGATTGAAGCTTTCTTT. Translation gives CASSEGQGEIEAFF.

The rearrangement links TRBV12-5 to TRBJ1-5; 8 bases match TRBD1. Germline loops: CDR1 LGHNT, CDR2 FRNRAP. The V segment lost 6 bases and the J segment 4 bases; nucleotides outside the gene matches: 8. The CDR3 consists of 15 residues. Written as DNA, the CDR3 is TGTGCTAGTGGCCCATCAGGACAGGGAAATCAGCCCCAGCATTTT. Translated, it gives CASGPSGQGNQPQHF.

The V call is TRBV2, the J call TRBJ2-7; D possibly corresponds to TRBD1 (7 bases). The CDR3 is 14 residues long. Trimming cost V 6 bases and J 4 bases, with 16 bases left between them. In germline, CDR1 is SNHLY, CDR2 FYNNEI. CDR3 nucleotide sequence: TGTGCCAGCAGCTATGGGGGGACAGTATACGAGCAGTACTTC. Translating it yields CASSYGGTVYEQYF.

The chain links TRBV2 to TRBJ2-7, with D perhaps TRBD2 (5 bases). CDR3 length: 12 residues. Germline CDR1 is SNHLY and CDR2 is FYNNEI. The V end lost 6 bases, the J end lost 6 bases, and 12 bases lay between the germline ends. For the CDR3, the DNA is TGTGCCAGCAGCGACACTAGACGCGAGCAGTACTTC. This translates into CASSDTRREQYF.

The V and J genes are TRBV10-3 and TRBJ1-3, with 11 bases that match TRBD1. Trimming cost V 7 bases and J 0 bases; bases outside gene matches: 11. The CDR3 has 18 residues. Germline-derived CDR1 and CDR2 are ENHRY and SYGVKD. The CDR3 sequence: CAIKASSGQGASGNTIYF. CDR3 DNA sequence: TGTGCCATCAAGGCCAGCTCTGGACAGGGGGCCTCTGGAAACACCATATATTTT.

The CDR3 loop reads CASSYESGAYTEAFF. In nucleotides, the CDR3 is TGTGCCAGCAGTTACGAGTCTGGGGCCTACACTGAAGCTTTCTTT. The chain recombines TRBV6-6 with TRBJ1-1, with a weak D call TRBD1 (5 bases). The CDR3 has 15 residues. V dropped 2 bases and J dropped 3 bases, with 13 bases sitting between them. Germline V gene lookup returns CDR1 MNHNY and CDR2 SVGAGI (reference sequence).

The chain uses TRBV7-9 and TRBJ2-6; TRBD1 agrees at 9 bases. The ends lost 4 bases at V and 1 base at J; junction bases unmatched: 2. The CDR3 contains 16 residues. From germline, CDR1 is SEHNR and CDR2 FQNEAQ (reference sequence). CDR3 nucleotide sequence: TGTGCCAGCAGCTCGACAGGGGGGTCTGGGGCCAACGTCCTGACTTTC. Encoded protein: CASSSTGGSGANVLTF.

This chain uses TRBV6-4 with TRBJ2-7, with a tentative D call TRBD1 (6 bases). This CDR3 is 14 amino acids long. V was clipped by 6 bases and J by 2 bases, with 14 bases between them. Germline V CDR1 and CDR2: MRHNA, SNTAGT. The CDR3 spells CASSPLAGAYEQYF. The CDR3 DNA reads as TGTGCCAGCAGCCCGTTAGCAGGGGCCTACGAGCAGTACTTC.

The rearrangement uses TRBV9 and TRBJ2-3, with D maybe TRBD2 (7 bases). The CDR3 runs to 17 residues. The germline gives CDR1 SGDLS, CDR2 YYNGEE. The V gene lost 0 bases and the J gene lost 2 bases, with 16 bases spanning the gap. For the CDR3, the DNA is TGTGCCAGCAGCGTAGAGAGCGGGGCAGGGGTCACAGATACGCAGTATTTT. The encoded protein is CASSVESGAGVTDTQYF. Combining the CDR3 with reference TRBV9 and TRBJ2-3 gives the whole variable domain DSGVTQTPKHLITATGQRVTLRCSPRSGDLSVYWYQQSLDQGLQFLIQYYNGEERAKGNILERFSAQQFPDLHSELNLSSLELGDSALYFCASSVESGAGVTDTQYFGPGTRLTVL.

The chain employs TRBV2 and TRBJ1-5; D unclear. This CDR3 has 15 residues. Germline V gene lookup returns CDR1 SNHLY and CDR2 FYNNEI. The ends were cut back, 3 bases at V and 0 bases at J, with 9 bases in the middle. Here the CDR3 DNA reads TGTGCCAGCAGTGACCGGACTGATAGCAATCAGCCCCAGCATTTT. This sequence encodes CASSDRTDSNQPQHF.

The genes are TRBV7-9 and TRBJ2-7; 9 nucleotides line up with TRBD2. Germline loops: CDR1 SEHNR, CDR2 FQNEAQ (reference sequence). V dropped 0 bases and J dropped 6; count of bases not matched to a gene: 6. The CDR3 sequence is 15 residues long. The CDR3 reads CASSLASGRDSEQYF. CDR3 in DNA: TGTGCCAGCAGCTTAGCTAGCGGGAGAGATAGCGAGCAGTACTTC.

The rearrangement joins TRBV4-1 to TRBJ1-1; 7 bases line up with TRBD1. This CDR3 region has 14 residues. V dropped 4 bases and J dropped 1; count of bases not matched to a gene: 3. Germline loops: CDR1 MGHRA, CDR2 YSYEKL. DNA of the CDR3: TGCGCCAGCAGCCGGGGACAGACGAACACTGAAGCTTTCTTT. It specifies CASSRGQTNTEAFF.

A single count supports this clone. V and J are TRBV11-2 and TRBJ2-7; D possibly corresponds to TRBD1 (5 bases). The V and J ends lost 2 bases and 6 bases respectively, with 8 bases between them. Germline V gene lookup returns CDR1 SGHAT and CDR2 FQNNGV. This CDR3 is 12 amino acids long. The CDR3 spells CASSLSQGEQYF. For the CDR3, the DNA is TGTGCCAGCAGCTTATCGCAGGGCGAGCAGTACTTC.

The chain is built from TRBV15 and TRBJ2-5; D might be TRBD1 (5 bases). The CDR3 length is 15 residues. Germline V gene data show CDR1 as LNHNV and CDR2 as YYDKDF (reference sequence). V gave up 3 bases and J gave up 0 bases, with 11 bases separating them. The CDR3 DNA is TGTGCCACCAGCAGCTACCCAGGGTACCAAGAGACCCAGTACTTC. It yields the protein CATSSYPGYQETQYF. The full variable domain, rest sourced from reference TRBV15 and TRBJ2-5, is DAMVIQNPRYQVTQFGKPVTLSCSQTLNHNVMYWYQQKSSQAPKLLFHYYDKDFNNEADTPDNFQSRRPNTSFCFLDIRSPGLGDTAMYLCATSSYPGYQETQYFGPGTRLLVL.

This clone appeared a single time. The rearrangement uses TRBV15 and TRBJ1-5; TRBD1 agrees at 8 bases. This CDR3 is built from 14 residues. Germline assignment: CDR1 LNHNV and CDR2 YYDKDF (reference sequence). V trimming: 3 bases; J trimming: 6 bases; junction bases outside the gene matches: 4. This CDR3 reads CATSRDREAQPQHF. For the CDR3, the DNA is TGTGCCACCAGCAGGGACAGGGAAGCTCAGCCCCAGCATTTT.

In nucleotides, the CDR3 is TGCGCCAGCAGCCAAGAGGTAGTTAGTCTCGATACGCAGTATTTT. Its translation: CASSQEVVSLDTQYF. The rearrangement joins TRBV4-1 to TRBJ2-3, with D unresolved. Germline values: CDR1 MGHRA, CDR2 YSYEKL. The CDR3 runs to 15 residues. With 0 bases removed from V and 6 bases from J, the gap between germline ends came to 13 bases.

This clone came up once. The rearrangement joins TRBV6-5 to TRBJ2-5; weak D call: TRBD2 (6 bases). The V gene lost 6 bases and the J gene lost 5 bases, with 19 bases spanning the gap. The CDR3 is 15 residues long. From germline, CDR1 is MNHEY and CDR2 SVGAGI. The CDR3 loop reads CASRRHGTERETQYF. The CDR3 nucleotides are TGTGCCAGCAGGCGGCACGGGACTGAGCGGGAGACCCAGTACTTC.

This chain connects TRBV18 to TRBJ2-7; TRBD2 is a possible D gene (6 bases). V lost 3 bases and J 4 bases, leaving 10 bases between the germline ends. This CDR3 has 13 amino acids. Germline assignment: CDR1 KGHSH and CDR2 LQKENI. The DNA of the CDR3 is TGTGCCAGCTCACCCTCTGCGGGATACGAGCAGTACTTC. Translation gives CASSPSAGYEQYF.

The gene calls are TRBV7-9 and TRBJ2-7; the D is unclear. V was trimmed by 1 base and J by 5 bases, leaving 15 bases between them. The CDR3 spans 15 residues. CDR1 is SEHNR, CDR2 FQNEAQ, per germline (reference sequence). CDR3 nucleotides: TGTGCCAGCAGCTTAGTCCCCCTGCTGGCCCACGAGCAGTACTTC. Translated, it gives CASSLVPLLAHEQYF.

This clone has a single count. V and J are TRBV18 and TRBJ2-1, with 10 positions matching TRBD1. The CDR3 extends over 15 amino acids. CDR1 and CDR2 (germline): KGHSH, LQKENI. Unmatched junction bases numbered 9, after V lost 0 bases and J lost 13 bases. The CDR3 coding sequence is TGTGCCAGCTCACCACCGAATTTTGGGACAGGGGCCCAGTTCTTC. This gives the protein CASSPPNFGTGAQFF.

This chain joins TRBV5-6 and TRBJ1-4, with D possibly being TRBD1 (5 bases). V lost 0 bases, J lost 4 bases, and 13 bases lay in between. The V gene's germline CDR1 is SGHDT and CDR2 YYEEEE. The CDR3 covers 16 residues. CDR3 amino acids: CASSLVAGGLNEKLFF. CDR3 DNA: TGTGCCAGCAGCTTGGTGGCGGGGGGACTTAATGAAAAACTGTTTTTT.

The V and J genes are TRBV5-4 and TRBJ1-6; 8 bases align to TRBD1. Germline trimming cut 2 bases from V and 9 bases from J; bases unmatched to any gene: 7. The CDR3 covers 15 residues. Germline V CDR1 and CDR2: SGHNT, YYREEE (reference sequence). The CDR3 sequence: CASSFYRQGFSPLHF. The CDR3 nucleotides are TGTGCCAGCAGCTTTTACCGACAGGGGTTTTCACCCCTCCACTTT.

This CDR3 is CASSFSVAGELFF. The CDR3 DNA reads as TGTGCCAGCAGTTTTAGTGTGGCCGGGGAGCTGTTTTTT. This chain joins TRBV27 and TRBJ2-2; D remains ambiguous. The CDR3 is made up of 13 amino acids. With 3 bases removed from V and 6 bases from J, the gap between germline ends came to 8 bases. Germline CDR1 is MNHEY and CDR2 is SMNVEV (reference sequence).

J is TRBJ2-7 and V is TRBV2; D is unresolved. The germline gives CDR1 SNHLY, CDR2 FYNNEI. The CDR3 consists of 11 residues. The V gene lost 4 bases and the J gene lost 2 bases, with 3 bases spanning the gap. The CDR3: CASSVTYEQYF. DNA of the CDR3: TGTGCCAGCAGTGTTACCTACGAGCAGTACTTC.

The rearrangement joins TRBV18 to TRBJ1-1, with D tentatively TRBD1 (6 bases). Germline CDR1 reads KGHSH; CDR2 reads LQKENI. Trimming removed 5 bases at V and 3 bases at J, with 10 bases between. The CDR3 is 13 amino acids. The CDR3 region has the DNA TGTGCCAGCTCAACTGACAGGTACACTGAAGCTTTCTTT. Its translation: CASSTDRYTEAFF.